Listed below are T cell receptor beta chains from one sample, sequenced in a study of CD8 T cells in Susac syndrome. TCRdb reprocessed the immunoSEQ multiplex PCR reads with MiXCR, giving one entry per CDR3 protein. Of 140,000 or so distinct CDR3 sequences in the sample, 95% were seen once. The sample taken for sequencing was CD4+ T cells from PBMCs. The receptors were gathered from a human donor with Susac syndrome. The conserved cysteine and the conserved F or W are not part of the CDR3 here. Fields, in order: V gene, CDR3 length, CDR3 protein.

>TRBV19|14
ASSPRGSYSNQPQH
>TRBV5-4|15
ASSPFPLAGGPDEQY
>TRBV4-1|12
ASSQARGLQPQH
>TRBV20-1|13
SASPEGAFGYEQY
>TRBV9|12
ASRALTNSDTQY
>TRBV20-1|10
SARTGSEKLF
>TRBV5-1|11
ASTLGQNTEAF
>TRBV5-1|14
ASSLGFDRQYNEQF
>TRBV7-3|12
ASSLTRVSTEAF
>TRBV7-9|13
ASSSDRGVGYEQY
>TRBV30|12
AWGLISTGAGYT
>TRBV5-1|11
ASSLGPGQEAF
>TRBV5-1|13
ASSLHTGPTDTQY
>TRBV14|11
ASSLGNLGGYT
>TRBV27|10
ASKGGAYEQY
>TRBV28|8
ATLGFGYT
>TRBV4-1|13
ASSQYGLANNEQF
>TRBV12-3/TRBV12-4|13
AGGLPGPDTDTQY
>TRBV21-1|15
ASSKEGGGSYNSPLH
>TRBV5-1|13
ASSLAFGAKNIQY
>TRBV29-1|14
SVEDRRTSSHNEQF
>TRBV6-5|13
ASSMGQGASDTQY
>TRBV12-3/TRBV12-4|13
ASKVEGGRTGELL
>TRBV29-1|11
SVVPGAGDTQY
>TRBV24-1|13
ATSDSGTEIYEQY
>TRBV7-9|12
ASSFGGRQNIQY
>TRBV4-1|14
ASSQARPGGDYGYT
>TRBV5-1|11
ASSADVMTEAF
>TRBV5-4|13
ASSPVDREGTEAF
>TRBV5-4|11
ASSLGPRDKQF
>TRBV20-1|11
SARSGLNQPQH
>TRBV4-1|12
ASSRWTSQETQY
>TRBV18|13
ASSSAGGKAKEQY
>TRBV20-1|11
SIDGQAGGPQH
>TRBV5-1|16
ASSPSTRGGLIADTQY
>TRBV20-1|15
SAIRLGLAGTYNEQF
>TRBV29-1|12
SVVGSYPGNTIY